Listed below are T cell receptor beta chains from one sample, sequenced in a study of blood T cell repertoires in COVID-19. Clones were read by immunoSEQ multiplex PCR, and TCRdb kept only the in-frame ones, dropping some. The data hold fewer than 75,000 clones, with roughly 80% observed a single time. The sequencing sample was made of peripheral blood. These receptors all come from a human donor in a cohort sampled during active COVID-19. Both conserved end residues are part of each CDR3. The D gene is left open where the match is weak. Some rows have no size entry. The others give once, few or many, or a class for an expanded clone.

TRBD1 | 15 | TRBJ1-6 | - | TRBV7-2 | CASSFGQGARSPLHF | TGTGCCAGCAGCTTTGGACAGGGGGCACGGTCACCCCTCCACTTT
- | 14 | TRBJ1-2 | - | TRBV30 | CAWSPMGGAYGYTF | TGTGCCTGGAGTCCAATGGGGGGGGCATATGGCTACACCTTC
- | 14 | TRBJ1-5 | - | TRBV7-9 | CASSLEAAGQPQHF | TGTGCCAGCAGCTTAGAAGCGGCCGGGCAGCCCCAGCATTTT
TRBD1 | 16 | TRBJ1-2 | - | TRBV7-8 | CASSGPQGVGNYGYTF | TGTGCCAGCAGCGGGCCGCAGGGGGTAGGGAACTATGGCTACACCTTC
- | 13 | TRBJ2-5 | - | TRBV24-1 | CATSDPTVETQYF | TGTGCCACCAGTGATCCGACAGTGGAGACCCAGTACTTC
TRBD2 | 17 | TRBJ2-5 | - | TRBV9 | CASSVGASGGPQETQYF | TGTGCCAGCAGCGTAGGGGCTAGCGGGGGACCCCAAGAGACCCAGTACTTC
- | 15 | TRBJ2-5 | - | TRBV4-1 | CASSQAWQGQETQYF | TGCGCCAGCAGCCAAGCTTGGCAGGGCCAAGAGACCCAGTACTTC
TRBD2 | 17 | TRBJ2-2 | many | TRBV15 | CATSRDWLAGDTGELFF | TGTGCCACCAGCAGAGATTGGCTAGCGGGGGATACCGGGGAGCTGTTTTTT
- | 17 | TRBJ2-2 | - | TRBV19 | CASSPPRAGVNTGELFF | TGTGCCAGTAGTCCCCCAAGGGCAGGGGTGAACACCGGGGAGCTGTTTTTT
- | 13 | TRBJ2-5 | - | TRBV11-2 | CASSWVRGETQYF | TGTGCCAGCAGTTGGGTCAGGGGCGAGACCCAGTACTTC
TRBD1 | 13 | TRBJ2-7 | - | TRBV6-5 | CASSSPQGFEQYF | TGTGCCAGCAGCTCTCCACAGGGGTTCGAGCAGTACTTC
- | 15 | TRBJ1-5 | - | TRBV18 | CASSPGGKGSQPQHF | TGTGCCAGCTCACCTGGGGGGAAGGGTAGTCAGCCCCAGCATTTT
TRBD1 | 15 | TRBJ2-7 | - | TRBV7-2 | CASSRRQGSLHEQYF | TGTGCCAGCAGCCGCCGACAGGGGAGTCTCCACGAGCAGTACTTC
TRBD2 | 15 | TRBJ2-1 | - | TRBV9 | CASSVEVAGYNEQFF | TGTGCCAGCAGCGTAGAGGTAGCGGGCTACAATGAGCAGTTCTTC
TRBD1 | 15 | TRBJ2-2 | once | TRBV18 | CASSPDRGDTGELFF | TGTGCCAGCTCACCAGACAGGGGTGACACCGGGGAGCTGTTTTTT
TRBD1 | 16 | TRBJ1-1 | - | TRBV7-9 | CASSRRTGVGRTEAFF | TGTGCCAGCAGCCGCCGGACAGGGGTTGGTCGGACTGAAGCTTTCTTT
- | 16 | TRBJ1-2 | - | TRBV4-3 | CASSQKQRIKLYGYTF | TGCGCCAGCAGCCAGAAGCAAAGAATAAAGCTCTATGGCTACACCTTC
- | 16 | TRBJ1-1 | - | TRBV4-1 | CASSSFSHHGKTEAFF | TGCGCCAGCAGCTCATTCTCTCATCACGGGAAAACTGAAGCTTTCTTT
TRBD2 | 19 | TRBJ2-1 | - | TRBV7-2 | CASSQSLFAGGQGYNEQFF | TGTGCCAGCAGCCAATCTCTCTTTGCGGGGGGGCAAGGATACAATGAGCAGTTCTTC
- | 13 | TRBJ1-2 | - | TRBV29-1 | CSYGEGANYGYTF | TGCAGTTATGGAGAGGGAGCTAACTATGGCTACACCTTC
TRBD1 | 13 | TRBJ1-5 | - | TRBV6-5 | CASSLDRGKPQHF | TGTGCCAGCAGTCTCGACAGGGGTAAGCCCCAGCATTTT
- | 17 | TRBJ1-1 | - | TRBV6-1 | CASSVWDIMKMDTEAFF | TGTGCCAGCAGTGTTTGGGACATAATGAAAATGGACACTGAAGCTTTCTTT
- | 16 | TRBJ1-5 | - | TRBV28 | CASSLQRQAGNQPQHF | TGTGCCAGCAGTTTACAAAGACAGGCCGGCAATCAGCCCCAGCATTTT
TRBD1 | 14 | TRBJ1-4 | - | TRBV6-6 | CASSPLTGSEKLFF | TGTGCCAGCAGTCCCCTGACAGGGAGTGAAAAACTGTTTTTT
TRBD1 | 17 | TRBJ2-4 | few | TRBV19 | CASSMDRGQEAKNIQYF | TGTGCCAGTAGTATGGACAGGGGGCAGGAGGCCAAAAACATTCAGTACTTC
- | 16 | TRBJ2-7 | - | TRBV7-2 | CASSLNLGGGQAEQYF | TGTGCCAGCAGCTTAAACCTCGGAGGGGGCCAGGCCGAGCAGTACTTC
- | 13 | TRBJ1-2 | - | TRBV27 | CASSFTGRYGYTF | TGTGCCAGCAGTTTCACAGGGCGGTATGGCTACACCTTC
- | 16 | TRBJ1-1 | - | TRBV2 | CASSATSQSMNTEAFF | TGTGCCAGCAGTGCGACTTCCCAAAGCATGAACACTGAAGCTTTCTTT
- | 16 | TRBJ2-1 | - | TRBV24-1 | CATSDRQARRNNEQFF | TGTGCCACCAGTGACCGACAGGCTCGGAGGAACAATGAGCAGTTCTTC
- | 15 | TRBJ2-7 | - | TRBV6-2/TRBV6-3 | CASSYLVLSSYEQYF | TGTGCCAGCAGTTACTTAGTTTTGTCCTCCTACGAGCAGTACTTC
- | 14 | TRBJ2-7 | - | TRBV11-2 | CASSLAGTTYEQYF | TGTGCCAGCAGCTTAGCGGGGACAACCTACGAGCAGTACTTC
- | 16 | TRBJ2-3 | - | TRBV5-4 | CASSQSRAGNTDTQYF | TGTGCCAGCAGTCAAAGTCGGGCAGGGAACACAGATACGCAGTATTTT
- | 16 | TRBJ2-1 | - | TRBV6-4 | CASSAIQGQGRNEQFF | TGTGCCAGCAGTGCAATACAGGGTCAGGGTAGGAATGAGCAGTTCTTC
- | 15 | TRBJ2-1 | - | TRBV5-6 | CASSLRGAMYNEQFF | TGTGCCAGCAGCTTGCGGGGGGCGATGTACAATGAGCAGTTCTTC
- | 15 | TRBJ1-4 | - | TRBV28 | CASSPDRGYNEKLFF | TGTGCCAGCAGCCCGGACCGAGGGTATAATGAAAAACTGTTTTTT
TRBD1 | 15 | TRBJ1-1 | - | TRBV27 | CASSLDRELGTEAFF | TGTGCCAGCAGCCTTGACAGGGAATTGGGAACTGAAGCTTTCTTT
TRBD1 | 15 | TRBJ2-7 | - | TRBV28 | CASSRTGGGSYEQYF | TGTGCCAGCAGTCGGACAGGGGGCGGCTCCTACGAGCAGTACTTC
- | 15 | TRBJ2-7 | once | TRBV6-6 | CASSYKPGQLDEQYF | TGTGCCAGCAGTTACAAACCCGGACAGCTGGACGAGCAGTACTTC
- | 17 | TRBJ2-4 | - | TRBV21-1 | CASSRPGHRLAKNIQYF | TGTGCCAGCAGCCGTCCTGGACACCGACTAGCCAAAAACATTCAGTACTTC
TRBD2 | 19 | TRBJ2-1 | - | TRBV9 | CASSVSTSGGLIGENEQFF | TGTGCCAGCAGCGTGTCGACTAGCGGGGGTTTAATCGGGGAGAATGAGCAGTTCTTC
TRBD1 | 16 | TRBJ2-3 | - | TRBV5-1 | CASSPQTGSLTDTQYF | TGCGCCAGCAGCCCGCAGACAGGGTCCTTGACAGATACGCAGTATTTT
TRBD2 | 15 | TRBJ2-7 | - | TRBV5-1 | CASSLEASGGYEQYF | TGCGCCAGCAGCTTGGAGGCTAGCGGGGGCTACGAGCAGTACTTC
- | 15 | TRBJ1-4 | - | TRBV28 | CASRRRAGINEKLFF | TGTGCCAGCAGGAGGAGGGCAGGGATTAATGAAAAACTGTTTTTT
- | 15 | TRBJ1-5 | - | TRBV27 | CASSLGPREGQPQHF | TGTGCCAGCAGTTTGGGTCCGCGCGAGGGCCAGCCCCAGCATTTT
- | 15 | TRBJ1-2 | once | TRBV10-3 | CAIRSDQGSLWGYTF | TGTGCCATCAGAAGCGATCAGGGATCCCTGTGGGGCTACACCTTC
- | 18 | TRBJ1-3 | - | TRBV6-2/TRBV6-3 | CASSYWFQGRNSGNTIYF | TGTGCCAGCAGTTACTGGTTTCAGGGAAGGAACTCTGGAAACACCATATATTTT
- | 13 | TRBJ2-2 | once | TRBV18 | CASSPTGTGELFF | TGTGCCAGCTCACCGACGGGGACCGGGGAGCTGTTTTTT
TRBD1 | 20 | TRBJ2-2 | - | TRBV6-4 | CASSDAILGTGGTNTGELFF | TGTGCCAGCAGTGATGCCATACTTGGGACAGGGGGCACGAACACCGGGGAGCTGTTTTTT
- | 12 | TRBJ2-3 | - | TRBV6-5 | CASSYFGGPQYF | TGTGCCAGCAGTTACTTCGGGGGACCACAGTATTTT
- | 17 | TRBJ1-4 | - | TRBV21-1 | CASSPGQANTTNEKLFF | TGTGCCAGCAGCCCGGGACAAGCTAATACGACTAATGAAAAACTGTTTTTT
TRBD1 | 15 | TRBJ1-1 | once | TRBV6-5 | CASSYDRGGNTEAFF | TGTGCCAGCAGTTACGACAGGGGAGGAAACACTGAAGCTTTCTTT
- | 15 | TRBJ1-2 | - | TRBV19 | CASSERDSANYGYTF | TGTGCCAGTAGTGAACGGGACTCCGCTAACTATGGCTACACCTTC
TRBD1 | 15 | TRBJ2-5 | - | TRBV6-5 | CASSYTGQGAETQYF | TGTGCCAGCAGTTACACGGGACAGGGGGCAGAGACCCAGTACTTC
TRBD1 | 16 | TRBJ1-5 | - | TRBV4-1 | CASSQDPGTGAQPQHF | TGCGCCAGCAGCCAAGACCCCGGGACAGGGGCTCAGCCCCAGCATTTT
TRBD2 | 17 | TRBJ2-3 | once | TRBV5-6 | CAQLASGGPTSTDTQYF | TGTGCCCAACTCGCTAGCGGGGGTCCGACAAGCACAGATACGCAGTATTTT
- | 15 | TRBJ1-1 | - | TRBV5-1 | CASSLVWGRNTEAFF | TGCGCCAGCAGCTTGGTATGGGGGCGGAACACTGAAGCTTTCTTT
- | 11 | TRBJ1-6 | - | TRBV2 | CASTGYGTLHF | TGTGCCAGCACAGGATATGGAACCCTCCACTTT